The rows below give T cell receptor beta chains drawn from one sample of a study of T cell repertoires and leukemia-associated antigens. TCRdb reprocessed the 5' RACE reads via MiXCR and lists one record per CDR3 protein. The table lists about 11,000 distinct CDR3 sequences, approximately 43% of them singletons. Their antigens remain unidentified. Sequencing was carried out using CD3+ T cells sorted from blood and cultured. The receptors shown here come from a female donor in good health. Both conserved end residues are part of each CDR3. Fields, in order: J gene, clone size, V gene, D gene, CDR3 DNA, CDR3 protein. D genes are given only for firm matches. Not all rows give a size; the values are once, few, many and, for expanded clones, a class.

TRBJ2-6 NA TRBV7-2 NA TGTGCCAGCAGCCTACTTGGGTATGGGGCCAACGTCCTGACTTTC CASSLLGYGANVLTF
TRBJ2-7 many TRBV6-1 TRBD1 TGTGCCAGCAGGACCGGGACAGGTTTCAAAAGCTCCTACGAGCAGTACTTC CASRTGTGFKSSYEQYF
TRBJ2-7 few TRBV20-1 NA TGCAGTGCTAGAATACGCGGGTGGAGCTCCTACGAGCAGTACTTC CSARIRGWSSYEQYF
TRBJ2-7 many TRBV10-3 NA TGTGCCATCAGTGAACAGGGCTCCAACGAGCAGTACTTC CAISEQGSNEQYF
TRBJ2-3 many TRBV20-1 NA TGCAGTGCCCCAGAGGGGGGGGGGCTGACAGATACGCAGTATTTT CSAPEGGGLTDTQYF
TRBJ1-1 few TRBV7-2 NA TGTGCCAGCAGCCCTCGACAGAAATCCTTTAACACTGAAGCTTTCTTT CASSPRQKSFNTEAFF
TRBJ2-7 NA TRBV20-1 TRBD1 TGCAGTGCTAGACAAGACAGGGTCAACGAGCAGTACTTC CSARQDRVNEQYF
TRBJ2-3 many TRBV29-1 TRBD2 TGCAGCGGCGACGAGTGGGGGCGGGAGGGCCGGCGGGGAGATACGCAGTATTTT CSGDEWGREGRRGDTQYF
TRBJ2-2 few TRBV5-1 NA TGCGCCAGCAGATCGGACACGAACACCGGGGAGCTGTTTTTT CASRSDTNTGELFF
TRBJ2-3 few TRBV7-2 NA TGTGCCAGCAGAATGGGGGGAGCAGATACGCAGTATTTT CASRMGGADTQYF
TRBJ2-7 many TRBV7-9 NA TGTGCCAGCGGCTCCCGACAGGAGGGCTACGAGCAGTACTTC CASGSRQEGYEQYF
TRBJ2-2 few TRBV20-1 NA TGCAGTGCCAACTCCGACAAGGGGGGGTCCGGGGAGCTGTTTTTT CSANSDKGGSGELFF
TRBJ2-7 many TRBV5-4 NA TGTGCCAGCAGCTTGCGGGCCGCCTACGAGCAGTACTTC CASSLRAAYEQYF
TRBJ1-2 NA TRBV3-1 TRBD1 TGTGCCAGCAGCCAAGAGGGACAGGGCCACGGCTACACCTTC CASSQEGQGHGYTF
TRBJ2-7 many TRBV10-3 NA TGTGCCATCAGTGAGTCGACGGGGGCGTTATACGAGCAGTACTTC CAISESTGALYEQYF
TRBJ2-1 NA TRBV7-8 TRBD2 TGTGCCAGCAGCCCCATGACATCGGGTCTAGCGGGAGCCTACAATGAGCAGTTCTTC CASSPMTSGLAGAYNEQFF
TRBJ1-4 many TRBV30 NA TGTGCCTGGAGTGTAAATGAAAAACTGTTTTTT CAWSVNEKLFF
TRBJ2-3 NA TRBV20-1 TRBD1 TGCAGTGCTAGAGAGGGACAGGAGGCAGATACGCAGTATTTT CSAREGQEADTQYF
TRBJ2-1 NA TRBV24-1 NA TGTGCCACCAGTGACCGACGGAGGAATGAGCAGTTCTTC CATSDRRRNEQFF
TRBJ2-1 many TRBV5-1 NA TGCGCCAGCAGCGATTACAATGAGCAGTTCTTC CASSDYNEQFF
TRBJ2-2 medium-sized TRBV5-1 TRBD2 TGCGCCAGCAGCTCCCGTACGGGACTAGCGGGTTTGGGGGAGCTGTTTTTT CASSSRTGLAGLGELFF
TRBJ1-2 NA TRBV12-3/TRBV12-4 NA TGTGCCAGCAGTCCCGACTTGGGAGGCTACACCTTC CASSPDLGGYTF
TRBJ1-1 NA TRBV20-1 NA TGCAGTGCTACGGACGGAGCGGGAGCTTTCTTT CSATDGAGAFF
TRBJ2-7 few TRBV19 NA TGTGCCAGTAGTTCCAACGGAGCGGGCGTCTTCTACGAGCAGTACTTC CASSSNGAGVFYEQYF
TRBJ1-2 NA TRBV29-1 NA TGCAGCGTCCTACAGGGTTGGAGCTGTGGCTACACCTTC CSVLQGWSCGYTF
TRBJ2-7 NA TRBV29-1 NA TGCAGCGTGGATTTGGGACTCGGATCCTACGAGCAGTACTTC CSVDLGLGSYEQYF
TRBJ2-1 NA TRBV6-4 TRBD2 TGTGCCAGCAGTAGCCTAGCGGGAGGGTCAGATGAGCAGTTCTTC CASSSLAGGSDEQFF
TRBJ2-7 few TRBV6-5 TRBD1 TGTGCCAGCAGTTACTCTCCGGGACAGGGTCGCGAGCAGTACTTC CASSYSPGQGREQYF
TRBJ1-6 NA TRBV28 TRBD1 TGTGCCAGCAGATCCGGGACAGGGGTAAACTCACCCCTCCACTTT CASRSGTGVNSPLHF
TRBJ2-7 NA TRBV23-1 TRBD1 TGCGCCAGCAGGTACAGGGGGCTGTGCTACGAGCAGTACTTC CASRYRGLCYEQYF
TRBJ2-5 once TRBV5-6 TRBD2 TGTGCCAGCAGATCTCCGGGACTAGCGATGGAGACCCAGTACTTC CASRSPGLAMETQYF
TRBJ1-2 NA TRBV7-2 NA TGTGCCAGCAGCTCAGTCCGGACATCCTGTGACTACACCTTC CASSSVRTSCDYTF
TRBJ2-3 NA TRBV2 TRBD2 TGTGCCAGCACTGCGGGACTAGCGGGAGGAGATACGCAGTATTTT CASTAGLAGGDTQYF
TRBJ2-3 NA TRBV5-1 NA TGCGCCAGCAGCCCCTGGGACGGTGGTGGGGATACGCAGTATTTT CASSPWDGGGDTQYF
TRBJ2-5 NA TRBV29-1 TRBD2 TGCAGCAGCTTATCCCGGGACTACCTACAAGAGACCCAGTACTTC CSSLSRDYLQETQYF
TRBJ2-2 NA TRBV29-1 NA TGCAGCGTAAGAGCCGGGACATCGAACACCGGGGAGCTGTTTTTT CSVRAGTSNTGELFF
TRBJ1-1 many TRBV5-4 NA TGTGCCAGCAGCTTGGAGAGGGGCGCTGAAGCTTTCTTT CASSLERGAEAFF
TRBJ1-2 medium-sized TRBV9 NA TGTGCCAGCAGCTCGGGACCCTCCCTTGTCTATGGCTACACCTTC CASSSGPSLVYGYTF
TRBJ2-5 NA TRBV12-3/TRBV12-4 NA TGTGCCAGCAGTCGGGCCGTAGAGACCCAGTACTTC CASSRAVETQYF
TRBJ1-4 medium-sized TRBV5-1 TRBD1 TGCGCCAGCAGCTTGGCCGGGACAGGGGACGAAAAACTGTTTTTT CASSLAGTGDEKLFF
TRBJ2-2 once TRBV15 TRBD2 TGTGCCACCAGCCGCGGGAGGGCCATTGGCGGGGAGCTGTTTTTT CATSRGRAIGGELFF
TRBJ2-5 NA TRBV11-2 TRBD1 TGTGCCAGCAGCTTAAGGGTCACGGACAGGGCCTGGGAGACCCAGTACTTC CASSLRVTDRAWETQYF
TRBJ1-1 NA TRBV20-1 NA TGCAGTGCTTGGGGCGGGGCCACTGAAGCTTTCTTT CSAWGGATEAFF
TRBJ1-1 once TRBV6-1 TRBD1 TGTGCCGGCAGCCCCTGGGGACAGGTGGACACTGCAGCTTTCTTT CAGSPWGQVDTAAFF
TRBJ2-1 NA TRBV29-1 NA TGCAGCGTTGGTCATATGGGGCTGTATGAGCAGTTCTTC CSVGHMGLYEQFF
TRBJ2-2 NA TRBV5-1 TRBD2 TGCGCCAGCAGCTCCCGTACGGGACTAGCGGGTCTGGGGGAGCTGTCTTTT CASSSRTGLAGLGELSF
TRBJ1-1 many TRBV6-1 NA TGTGCCACCAGGAGGGCCCGAACCACTGAAGCTTTCTTT CATRRARTTEAFF
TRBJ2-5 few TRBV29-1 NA TGCAGCGTTGAAGATCGGCGAGGGGGAGAGACCCAGTACTTC CSVEDRRGGETQYF
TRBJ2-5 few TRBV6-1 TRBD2 TGTGCCAGCAGTGTTGCGGGAGTTTCCTGGGAGACCCAGTACTTC CASSVAGVSWETQYF
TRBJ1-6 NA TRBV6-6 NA TGTGCCAGCAGTTACGAAACTAATTCACCCCTCCACTTT CASSYETNSPLHF
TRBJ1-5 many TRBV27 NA TGTGCCAGCAGTTTAGTGGCATCTAGCAATCAGCCCCAGCATTTT CASSLVASSNQPQHF
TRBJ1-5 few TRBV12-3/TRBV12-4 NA TGTGCCAGCAGTTTAAGGGACGCCCTATATCAGCCCCAGCATTTT CASSLRDALYQPQHF
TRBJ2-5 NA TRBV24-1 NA TGTGCCACCAGGGGATACTCTCAAGAGACCCAGTACTTC CATRGYSQETQYF
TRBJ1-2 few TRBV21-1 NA TGTGCCAGCAGCACAGACAGTACACGTAACTATGGCTACACCTTC CASSTDSTRNYGYTF